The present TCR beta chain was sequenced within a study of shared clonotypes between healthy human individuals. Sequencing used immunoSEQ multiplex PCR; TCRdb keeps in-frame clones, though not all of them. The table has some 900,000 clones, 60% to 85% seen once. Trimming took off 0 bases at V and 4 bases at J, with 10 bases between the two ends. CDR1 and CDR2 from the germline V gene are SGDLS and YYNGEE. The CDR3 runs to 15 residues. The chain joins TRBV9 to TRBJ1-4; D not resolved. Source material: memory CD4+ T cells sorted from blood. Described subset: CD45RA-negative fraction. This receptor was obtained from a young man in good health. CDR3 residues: CASSVGNTNNEKLFF. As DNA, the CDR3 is TGTGCCAGCAGCGTAGGGAACACCAATAATGAAAAACTGTTTTTT.